This paragraph reports one T cell receptor beta chain. Its matching antigen is unknown. The data belong to a study of identical twins. Donors were all healthy Caucasians. Study-level results: Analyses based on zero insertions could be partly confounded by invariant MAIT and iNKT cells.

This CDR3 spans 12 amino acids. V dropped 3 bases and J dropped 3 bases, with 5 bases sitting between them. After template switching added a universal primer site, the resulting cDNA carried unique molecular identifiers. TCRdb reprocessed the 5' RACE reads with MiXCR, giving one entry per CDR3 protein. This sample has around 550,000 distinct CDR3 sequences, with about 15% found just once. The same data also contributed to another study, on yellow fever vaccine responses in identical twins. Per that paper: As reported, the vaccine T cell response of twins seemed partly convergent and partly personalized.

V is TRBV12-3 or TRBV12-4 and J is TRBJ2-5, with a possible D match to TRBD1 (5 bases). The source material was CD4+ T cells sorted from blood. This receptor was identified in a young woman in good health. The CDR3 coding sequence is TGTGCCAGCAGTTTGACAGAAGAGACCCAGTACTTC. Its translation is CASSLTEETQYF.